What follows describes a single TCR beta chain. Its antigen is unknown. This sample is part of a study of neoadjuvant anti-PD-1 for oral cavity cancer. Study-wide background: Nivolumab at 3 mg/kg was mostly given biweekly, three to four doses, pre-surgery.

Study-level points and caveats: TCR analyses covered only a few patients per response group.

Six replicates per PBMC sample, mostly from approximately 0.45 ug of genomic DNA. Produced via immunoSEQ multiplex PCR; TCRdb's table is partial and in-frame only. The data show 10,000 or so clones, around 64% seen once. Time point of the sample: after neoadjuvant nivolumab, at surgical resection. Trimming pared 3 bases from V and 5 bases from J, leaving 12 bases between. Germline V CDR1 and CDR2: SGHRS, YFSETQ. This CDR3 region has 13 residues. V is TRBV5-1 and J is TRBJ2-7; D gene unclear. Source: PBMCs, taken after nivolumab (anti-PD-1) treatment. The clonotype originates from a person between 40 and 85 years old with oral cavity squamous cell carcinoma. CDR3: CASSSPGRDEQYF. In DNA form, the CDR3 reads TGCGCCAGCAGCTCACCAGGACGGGACGAGCAGTACTTC.